This T cell receptor (beta chain) was sequenced during a study of T cell repertoires in cytomegalovirus infection (dated by TCRdb to between 2019 and 2020). With regard to the full study: Because public TCR beta signatures pointed to carriage of CMV infection together with the matching HLA type, the HLA type of each donor mattered for the analysis.

Cut back by 3 bases and 2 bases, the V and J ends lie 11 bases apart. From its cysteine to its phenylalanine, the CDR3 spans 14 amino acids. Here the CDR3 DNA is all that survives: 42 bases in frame from base 1. CDR1 and CDR2, per the germline V gene (reference sequence), are LNHDA and SQIVND. As concerns this clonotype: The antigen this receptor binds is unknown. Base qualities are not recorded, but no much larger clone differs from it by a single base.

General conclusions and limits of the study: Cumulative frequency of public TCR beta family members discriminated carriers of CMV infection plus the relevant HLA type in this cohort and an independent roughly 320-donor cohort. The ex vivo response was dominated by HLA-C-restricted CMV-specific TCR beta clonotypes, which also provided the single most frequent clonotype in two of eight donors.

The sequencing machine was an Illumina HiSeq 1500. TCRdb trimmed the raw reads at Q25, called clones with MiXCR and kept productive beta chains. Each CDR3 protein appears once, grouped with its most common genes and DNA. This sample has around 530,000 distinct CDR3 sequences in its table, and about 17% of those were observed once. The ten top clones hold 20% to 30% of the sample. This TCR derives from a human donor in good health (CMV status not recorded). Some clones in this sample may be carry-over from other donors' samples. Recombination connected TRBV19 to TRBJ2-7, with an unclear D gene assignment. Sequencing was carried out using CD8+ T cells from PBMCs. The DNA sequence is given as TGTGCCAGTAGTATGGAGTTGCCTCCCTACGAGCAGTACTTC. It codes for CASSMELPPYEQYF.